These 16 T cell receptor beta chains were all obtained from the same sample, sequenced in a study of T-cell memory formation after mild COVID-19. TCRdb used MiXCR to reprocess the 5' RACE reads, holding one entry per CDR3 protein. The sample lists 70,000 to 100,000 distinct CDR3 sequences; about 13% were seen once. The source material was PBMCs or a T cell subset sorted from them (not recorded which). The receptors here all came from an adult woman who had mild COVID-19 (a few samples of this study predate the infection). Cell type and time point are not known.

This clonotype was detected only a few times. The J gene is TRBJ2-7, the V gene TRBV27; possible D gene TRBD2, 5 bases. Between the trimmed V and J ends, which lost 5 bases and 1 base, there was a span of 12 bases. The CDR3 consists of 14 residues. The germline V gene encodes CDR1 MNHEY and CDR2 SMNVEV (reference sequence). The CDR3 DNA is TGTGCCAGCAGTCACCGGGGTCCTTCCTACGAGCAGTACTTC. Encoded protein: CASSHRGPSYEQYF.

This clonotype was counted a few times. The genes are TRBV6-6 and TRBJ2-1; D is ambiguous. CDR1 is MNHNY, CDR2 SVGAGI, per germline (reference sequence). There are 12 residues in the CDR3. Trimming shortened V by 2 bases and J by 7 bases, and 6 bases separated the two germline ends. CDR3 protein: CASSYAPNEQFF. For the CDR3, the DNA is TGTGCCAGCAGTTACGCACCGAATGAGCAGTTCTTC.

The chain uses TRBV7-2 and TRBJ2-1; 9 positions agree with TRBD1. Germline loops: CDR1 SGHTA, CDR2 FQGNSA. The CDR3 length is 14 residues. V trimming: 3 bases; J trimming: 7 bases; junction bases outside the gene matches: 4. CDR3 protein: CASSFGTGLNEQFF. The CDR3 nucleotides read TGTGCCAGCAGCTTCGGGACAGGGCTTAATGAGCAGTTCTTC.

Only a few counts were recorded for this clonotype. The chain couples TRBV20-1 to TRBJ2-2; a weak D match, TRBD1 (6 bases). The V gene lost 3 bases and the J gene lost 1 base, with 15 bases spanning the gap. CDR1 is DFQATT and CDR2 is SNEGSKA in the germline V gene (reference sequence). The CDR3 runs 16 residues. The chain's CDR3 is CSARLRTGKNTGELFF. The CDR3 DNA reads TGCAGTGCTAGGCTTCGAACAGGGAAGAACACCGGGGAGCTGTTTTTT.

This clonotype appeared a few times. The CDR3 loop reads CSASPLGEAYGYTF. Written as DNA, the CDR3 is TGCAGTGCTAGCCCCCTAGGGGAAGCATATGGCTACACCTTC. V and J are TRBV20-1 and TRBJ1-2; perhaps TRBD1 as D (5 bases). The CDR3 sequence is 14 residues long. Germline V gene sequence: CDR1 DFQATT, CDR2 SNEGSKA (reference sequence). The ends were cut back, 3 bases at V and 5 bases at J, with 16 bases in the middle.

This clonotype was counted many times. V gene TRBV12-3 or TRBV12-4 combines with J gene TRBJ2-2, with D unclear. The ends were cut back, 1 base at V and 3 bases at J, with 3 bases in the middle. This CDR3 region has 13 residues. CDR3 sequence: CASSLEYTGELFF. The CDR3 region has the DNA TGTGCCAGCAGTTTAGAGTACACCGGGGAGCTGTTTTTT.

This clonotype was picked up a small number of times. The V call is TRBV6-5, the J call TRBJ2-1; TRBD2 aligns across 12 bases. CDR1 and CDR2 (germline): MNHEY, SVGAGI. The V segment lost 2 bases and the J segment 13 bases; nucleotides outside the gene matches: 9. This CDR3 is 15 amino acids long. In DNA, the CDR3 is TGTGCCAGCAGTTACGCTAGCGGGAGGGCCGTTAGTCAGTTCTTC. Its protein is CASSYASGRAVSQFF.

The J gene is TRBJ2-1, the V gene TRBV7-8, with TRBD2 identical over 11 bases. V dropped 2 bases and J dropped 10; count of bases not matched to a gene: 10. Germline loops: CDR1 SGHVS, CDR2 FQNEAQ. CDR3 length: 16 residues. CDR3 in amino acids: CASSLWGLAALGEQFF. CDR3 bases: TGTGCCAGCAGCTTATGGGGACTAGCGGCCCTGGGGGAGCAGTTCTTC. Together with reference TRBV7-8 and TRBJ2-1, the CDR3 gives the full variable domain: GAGVSQSPRYKVAKRGQDVALRCDPISGHVSLFWYQQALGQGPEFLTYFQNEAQLDKSGLPSDRFFAERPEGSVSTLKIQRTQQEDSAVYLCASSLWGLAALGEQFFGPGTRLTVL.

The chain has TRBV15 and TRBJ2-6, with TRBD1 matching over 9 bases. Trimming took 0 bases from V and 0 from J; bases not matched to a gene: 9. This CDR3 comprises 20 residues. Looked up from germline, CDR1 is LNHNV and CDR2 is YYDKDF (reference sequence). The CDR3 loop is CATSRDYPGQGASGANVLTF. The CDR3 coding sequence is TGTGCCACCAGCAGAGATTATCCGGGACAGGGCGCCTCTGGGGCCAACGTCCTGACTTTC.

V and J are TRBV2 and TRBJ2-1, with TRBD1 matching 11 bases. The germline V gene encodes CDR1 SNHLY and CDR2 FYNNEI. Unmatched junction bases numbered 10, after V lost 4 bases and J lost 8 bases. CDR3 length: 16 amino acids. The CDR3 DNA follows: TGTGCCAGCAGTGTTGGGACAGGGGGTACGTGGGATGAGCAGTTCTTC. This sequence encodes CASSVGTGGTWDEQFF.

Only a few counts were recorded for this clonotype. This chain uses TRBV12-3 or TRBV12-4 with TRBJ1-1; D is unclear. Trimming cost V 6 bases and J 4 bases, with 12 bases left between them. This CDR3 has 13 amino acids. The CDR3 is CASRYSEGTEAFF. CDR3 bases: TGTGCCAGCAGATACAGCGAGGGCACTGAAGCTTTCTTT.

The CDR3 is CASSLSGSRGPYEQYF. CDR3 nucleotides: TGTGCCAGCAGTTTATCGGGATCTAGAGGACCATACGAGCAGTACTTC. The chain recombines TRBV12-3 or TRBV12-4 with TRBJ2-7, with D possibly TRBD2 on 5 matching bases. This CDR3 is 16 amino acids long. The ends were cut back, 2 bases at V and 4 bases at J, with 18 bases in the middle.

The chain links TRBV12-3 or TRBV12-4 to TRBJ2-5, with D perhaps TRBD2 (6 bases). Trimming left V 4 bases short and J 2 bases short, with 14 bases between. This CDR3 contains 15 residues. The CDR3: CASSWGESIQETQYF. The CDR3 DNA sequence: TGTGCCAGCAGTTGGGGGGAGAGCATTCAAGAGACCCAGTACTTC.

This clonotype turned up a few times. CDR3 DNA: TGTGCCAGCGTCGGCGGCGGGGAGCTGTTTTTT. Its translation: CASVGGGELFF. The gene calls are TRBV5-5 and TRBJ2-2, with D unresolved. This CDR3 has 11 residues. The germline V and J ends were trimmed by 7 bases and 7 bases, with 8 bases remaining between them. CDR1 is SGHKS and CDR2 is YYEKEE in the germline V gene (reference sequence). The full variable domain, completed using reference TRBV5-5 and TRBJ2-2, is DAGVTQSPTHLIKTRGQQVTLRCSPISGHKSVSWYQQVLGQGPQFIFQYYEKEERGRGNFPDRFSARQFPNYSSELNVNALLLGDSALYLCASVGGGELFFGEGSRLTVL.

The sample holds many counts of this clonotype. J is TRBJ2-2 and V is TRBV12-3 or TRBV12-4; TRBD2 agrees at 12 bases. With V trimmed by 5 bases and J by 4 bases, 8 bases remained unmatched. The CDR3 has 17 residues. Here the CDR3 reads CASSPGLAGSATGELFF. The CDR3 nucleotides read TGTGCCAGCAGTCCGGGACTAGCGGGCTCAGCCACCGGGGAGCTGTTTTTT.

The genes are TRBV4-1 and TRBJ1-1, with TRBD1 identical over 9 bases. Germline V gene sequence: CDR1 MGHRA, CDR2 YSYEKL. The CDR3 contains 16 residues. J gave up 1 base and V 3 bases, and 6 bases lay outside the gene matches. The CDR3 loop reads CASSHDPDRGNTEAFF. CDR3 nucleotide sequence: TGCGCCAGCAGCCATGATCCGGACAGGGGGAACACTGAAGCTTTCTTT.